This section outlines one TCR beta chain sequence together with its context. Source study methods: Reference gene primer amplification gave estimated nucleated cell counts. Some clones are missing from TCRdb's copy, which holds only in-frame ones; the method was immunoSEQ multiplex PCR. For V, J and clone size, that table is used; D and trimming come from the DNA. The data show over 50,000 clones, with 75% to 95% seen just once and 5.5% to 8% held by the top ten. V gave up 0 bases and J gave up 2 bases; unmatched junction bases: 13. The CDR3 totals 19 residues. In germline, CDR1 is LGHNA, CDR2 YSLEER. The entry originates in a study of blood T cell repertoires in COVID-19.

The genes are TRBV4-3 and TRBJ1-1; 9 bases are shared with TRBD1. Input material: peripheral blood. The TCR sequence derives from a man in his fifties with active COVID-19. CDR3 DNA sequence: TGCGCCAGCAGCCAAGATCCGCCCGGGACAGGGATAGGCAACACTGAAGCTTTCTTT. Amino acid sequence: CASSQDPPGTGIGNTEAFF.